What follows describes a single T cell receptor beta chain. Antigen unknown. This CDR3 is 15 amino acids long. Germline V gene data show CDR1 as MNHEY and CDR2 as SVGAGI. J was trimmed by 1 base and V by 5 bases; bases with no gene match: 5. This sample is part of a study of T cells in localized non-small cell lung cancer. Notes on the study in general: The greatest T cell clonality was found in uninvolved adjacent lung (higher than in tumor). Heterogeneity is still possible, as just one tumor region was sequenced. Greater blood T cell density accompanied longer overall survival.

The table came from immunoSEQ multiplex PCR; TCRdb's copy has only in-frame clones and leaves some out. Here the sample spans around 41,000 clones, about 90% being singletons. Sequences were derived from peripheral blood, sampled before any cancer treatment. The chain uses TRBV6-5 and TRBJ1-5, with 7 bases identical to TRBD1. The receptor was isolated from a man between 40 and 70 years old with stage I lung adenocarcinoma. CDR3 DNA sequence: TGTGCCAGCAGTAAGGGGACAGCGAGCAATCAGCCCCAGCATTTT. Protein product: CASSKGTASNQPQHF.